One and the same sample provided the 21 T cell receptor beta chains below, sequenced in a study of early T cells in non-severe SARS-CoV-2 infection. Each CDR3 protein gets one entry after TCRdb re-called the 5' RACE reads with MiXCR. This table holds over 55,000 distinct CDR3 sequences, around 12% found once. The material was whole blood, obtained at baseline. The receptors were sampled from an adult who was a healthcare worker with PCR-confirmed SARS-CoV-2 infection or an uninfected control (not recorded which).

The chain uses TRBV6-6 and TRBJ2-1; TRBD1 is a possible D gene (5 bases). Deletions cut 3 bases from V and 0 bases from J, with 24 bases between. The CDR3 is 20 residues long. Germline V gene lookup returns CDR1 MNHNY and CDR2 SVGAGI (reference sequence). In nucleotides, the CDR3 is TGTGCCAGCAGTTATCGTTTCAACCCTTTAGGGGTCAGCTCCTACAATGAGCAGTTCTTC. Amino acid sequence: CASSYRFNPLGVSSYNEQFF.

This chain uses TRBV18 with TRBJ1-5; D unresolved. Trimming left V 0 bases short and J 0 bases short, with 3 bases between. The CDR3 consists of 14 residues. Germline loops: CDR1 KGHSH, CDR2 LQKENI. CDR3 nucleotides: TGTGCCAGCTCACCACCGGCTAGCAATCAGCCCCAGCATTTT. Amino acids: CASSPPASNQPQHF.

The rearrangement uses TRBV28 and TRBJ2-1; 7 positions agree with TRBD2. This CDR3 comprises 16 residues. Germline CDR1 MDHEN, CDR2 SYDVKM. Germline trimming cut 5 bases from V and 2 bases from J; bases unmatched to any gene: 9. The CDR3 region is CASSIFGGGTYNEQFF. The CDR3 nucleotides are TGTGCCAGCAGTATTTTTGGCGGGGGTACCTACAATGAGCAGTTCTTC. Drawing the rest from reference TRBV28 and TRBJ2-1, the complete variable domain is DVKVTQSSRYLVKRTGEKVFLECVQDMDHENMFWYRQDPGLGLRLIYFSYDVKMKEKGDIPEGYSVSREKKERFSLILESASTNQTSMYLCASSIFGGGTYNEQFFGPGTRLTVL.

The chain links TRBV6-1 to TRBJ2-1; D not resolved. Trimming left V 5 bases short and J 2 bases short, with 16 bases between. This CDR3 has 16 residues. Germline loops: CDR1 MNHNS, CDR2 SASEGT. The CDR3 DNA reads TGTGCCAGCAGTAACTCGGTGTACCGTACCTACAATGAGCAGTTCTTC. It is translated as CASSNSVYRTYNEQFF.

V and J are TRBV20-1 and TRBJ1-2; a weak D match, TRBD1 (5 bases). The CDR3 spans 14 residues. Trimming cost V 3 bases and J 0 bases, with 11 bases left between them. Germline CDR1 DFQATT, CDR2 SNEGSKA (reference sequence). The CDR3 DNA reads TGCAGTGCTAGGCGGGACGCTGCTAACTATGGCTACACCTTC. The encoded protein is CSARRDAANYGYTF.

The chain employs TRBV7-9 and TRBJ1-4, with a possible D match to TRBD1 (5 bases). The CDR3 is 15 residues long. V was trimmed by 4 bases and J by 7 bases, leaving 16 bases between them. Germline V gene lookup returns CDR1 SEHNR and CDR2 FQNEAQ (reference sequence). Here the CDR3 reads CASSSPTGASEKLFF. DNA of the CDR3: TGTGCCAGCAGCTCCCCCACCGGGGCAAGTGAAAAACTGTTTTTT.

The DNA of the CDR3 is TGTGCCAGCAGTTACCGGGACATCGGCAACACCATATATTTT. It yields the protein CASSYRDIGNTIYF. The chain recombines TRBV6-6 with TRBJ1-3, with a possible D match to TRBD1 (6 bases). V shed 2 bases and J shed 7 bases, with 12 bases lying between them. This CDR3 region has 14 residues. The germline CDR1 and CDR2 sequences are MNHNY and SVGAGI (reference sequence).

Many counts were recorded for this clonotype. The V and J genes are TRBV5-1 and TRBJ2-7; D is undetermined. CDR3 length: 15 residues. Looked up from germline, CDR1 is SGHRS and CDR2 is YFSETQ. V was shortened by 4 bases and J by 3 bases, with 17 bases between the two germline ends. DNA for the CDR3: TGCGCCAGCAGCCCGCAGAGTGACCTCCTCTACGAGCAGTACTTC. Translating gives CASSPQSDLLYEQYF.

This clonotype was seen only a few times. The chain links TRBV6-8 to TRBJ2-5; tentative D call: TRBD2 (5 bases). Trimming left V 0 bases short and J 1 base short, with 12 bases between. The CDR3 spans 16 residues. CDR1 and CDR2 (germline): MNHGY, SAAAGT. In DNA, the CDR3 is TGTGCCAGCAGTTACTCGAGAGCGGCGGCCCAAGAGACCCAGTACTTC. Translating it yields CASSYSRAAAQETQYF.

This clonotype has a count of ten or more. The CDR3 is CASGRAGMNTEAFF. CDR3 sequence (DNA): TGTGCCAGCGGGAGGGCAGGGATGAACACTGAAGCTTTCTTT. This chain connects TRBV2 to TRBJ1-1; possibly TRBD1 for D (5 bases). V was clipped by 8 bases and J by 0 bases, with 13 bases between them. This CDR3 contains 14 residues. Looked up from germline, CDR1 is SNHLY and CDR2 is FYNNEI.

This chain connects TRBV4-1 to TRBJ2-7, with unresolved D. The CDR3 runs 14 residues. The V gene lost 5 bases and the J gene lost 5 bases, with 16 bases spanning the gap. Germline-derived CDR1 and CDR2 are MGHRA and YSYEKL. In DNA, the CDR3 is TGCGCCAGCAGCGCCCGAGTCCAACCCCACGAGCAGTACTTC. This sequence encodes CASSARVQPHEQYF.

In this sample, this clonotype turned up a few times. The genes are TRBV6-1 and TRBJ1-2; D remains unclear. Germline V CDR1 and CDR2: MNHNS, SASEGT. The CDR3 covers 11 residues. V was shortened by 3 bases and J by 8 bases, with 7 bases between the two germline ends. The CDR3 nucleotides are TGTGCCAGCAGTGAGATGAGGGGCTACACCTTC. It codes for CASSEMRGYTF.

This clonotype has more than one count but fewer than ten. The rearrangement uses TRBV5-5 and TRBJ1-2; D is unclear. Germline V gene lookup returns CDR1 SGHKS and CDR2 YYEKEE (reference sequence). V lost 3 bases and J lost 5, with 11 bases in between. The CDR3 covers 13 residues. The CDR3 loop reads CASSSWNFYGYTF. The CDR3 DNA reads as TGTGCCAGCAGCTCTTGGAACTTTTATGGCTACACCTTC.

This clonotype was picked up many times. The CDR3 bases are TGCGCCAGCAGCCAAGAGGGAGCAGGATCTGGAAACACCATATATTTT. Encoded protein: CASSQEGAGSGNTIYF. The chain recombines TRBV4-3 with TRBJ1-3; D is uncertain. This CDR3 contains 16 residues. Per germline, CDR1 LGHNA and CDR2 YSLEER. Trimming stripped 0 bases from V and 1 base from J, with 10 bases between.

V usage is TRBV28 and J usage is TRBJ2-2; no reliable D call. Deletions cut 6 bases from V and 7 bases from J, with 18 bases between. From germline, CDR1 is MDHEN and CDR2 SYDVKM. The CDR3 runs to 15 residues. The CDR3 DNA reads TGTGCCAGCAGACCATCGAGCCCCGGATTCGGGGAGCTGTTTTTT. Protein product: CASRPSSPGFGELFF.

Here the CDR3 DNA reads TGTGCCAGCAGCCCCAGGGGGAGACTAGCGAGCACCGGGGAGCTGTTTTTT. Translated, it gives CASSPRGRLASTGELFF. This chain joins TRBV7-2 and TRBJ2-2, with D possibly TRBD2 on 8 matching bases. V gave up 5 bases and J gave up 4 bases, with 20 bases separating them. CDR1 is SGHTA and CDR2 is FQGNSA in the germline V gene. This CDR3 is 17 amino acids long.

The J gene is TRBJ1-1, the V gene TRBV7-6, with no clear D. V lost 1 base, J lost 3 bases, and 9 bases lay in between. From germline, CDR1 is SGHVS and CDR2 FNYEAQ. This CDR3 has 14 residues. The chain's CDR3 is CASSLEGWDTEAFF. Written as DNA, the CDR3 is TGTGCCAGCAGCTTAGAAGGATGGGACACTGAAGCTTTCTTT.

V gene TRBV3-1 combines with J gene TRBJ2-7, with 8 bases identical to TRBD2. Trimming at V came to 4 bases and at J to 6 bases, leaving 5 bases not matched to a gene. From germline, CDR1 is LGHDT and CDR2 YNNKEL (reference sequence). The CDR3 is 13 residues long. CDR3 sequence: CASSPGLGGEQYF. In nucleotides, the CDR3 is TGTGCCAGCAGCCCGGGACTAGGTGGCGAGCAGTACTTC.

This chain uses TRBV20-1 with TRBJ2-7, with 7 nucleotides matching TRBD1. This CDR3 is 17 amino acids long. The V and J ends lost 2 bases and 0 bases, in that order; junction bases with no gene match: 13. CDR1 and CDR2 (germline): DFQATT, SNEGSKA (reference sequence). CDR3 nucleotide sequence: TGCAGTGCTAGAAGGGACAGACAAGCCACCCTCTCCTACGAGCAGTACTTC. Protein: CSARRDRQATLSYEQYF.

This clonotype was detected a few times. The rearrangement joins TRBV18 to TRBJ1-2; tentatively, D is TRBD1 (5 bases). Trimming left V 4 bases short and J 4 bases short, with 13 bases between. This CDR3 is 14 amino acids long. CDR1 is KGHSH and CDR2 is LQKENI in the germline V gene. CDR3 residues: CASSQGTSLYGYTF. CDR3 bases: TGTGCCAGCTCACAGGGGACCTCCCTCTATGGCTACACCTTC.

This chain uses TRBV11-2 with TRBJ2-5; 10 nucleotides line up with TRBD1. The V gene end was trimmed by 4 bases and the J gene end by 0 bases; junction bases not matched to a gene: 5. This CDR3 is 16 amino acids long. Looked up from germline, CDR1 is SGHAT and CDR2 is FQNNGV. In DNA form, the CDR3 reads TGTGCCAGCAGCTCGAGACAGGGGGCCGACCAAGAGACCCAGTACTTC. Residues: CASSSRQGADQETQYF.